The sample holds a few counts of the clone carrying this T cell receptor beta chain. Antigen unknown. The CDR3 has 14 amino acids. Germline assignment: CDR1 SGHTA and CDR2 FQGTGA. Deletions cut 5 bases from V and 8 bases from J, with 18 bases between. What was amplified from RNA transcripts were TCR beta CDR3 regions. A set of HTBI primers served as the primers for a first-round RT-PCR of the TCR CDR3. TCRdb analysed the multiplex PCR reads with MiXCR anew, one entry per CDR3 protein. This table has nearly 750,000 distinct CDR3 sequences, roughly a third appearing once. The data derive from a study of T cells in Graves' hyperthyroidism and ophthalmopathy. Study context: Blood was drawn when the patient was first diagnosed and still untreated.

An absence of ophthalmopathy progression within 18 months meant stable Graves' hyperthyroidism. The PBMCs studied were ones that came from about 10 ml fresh peripheral blood. Whole-study findings and limits: Expanded thyroid clonotypes (above 0.001) were mostly also found in blood.

Sequencing input: blood. The chain couples TRBV7-3 to TRBJ1-2, with a tentative D call TRBD1 (6 bases). This clonotype was sampled from a woman in her forties with Graves' hyperthyroidism. The CDR3 DNA sequence: TGTGCCAGCAGCCCAAGGGGGGGGAGTGGGGGCTACACCTTC. As protein: CASSPRGGSGGYTF. The whole variable domain, remainder taken from reference TRBV7-3 and TRBJ1-2, is GAGVSQTPSNKVTEKGKYVELRCDPISGHTALYWYRQSLGQGPEFLIYFQGTGAADDSGLPNDRFFAVRPEGSVSTLKIQRTERGDSAVYLCASSPRGGSGGYTFGSGTRLTVV.